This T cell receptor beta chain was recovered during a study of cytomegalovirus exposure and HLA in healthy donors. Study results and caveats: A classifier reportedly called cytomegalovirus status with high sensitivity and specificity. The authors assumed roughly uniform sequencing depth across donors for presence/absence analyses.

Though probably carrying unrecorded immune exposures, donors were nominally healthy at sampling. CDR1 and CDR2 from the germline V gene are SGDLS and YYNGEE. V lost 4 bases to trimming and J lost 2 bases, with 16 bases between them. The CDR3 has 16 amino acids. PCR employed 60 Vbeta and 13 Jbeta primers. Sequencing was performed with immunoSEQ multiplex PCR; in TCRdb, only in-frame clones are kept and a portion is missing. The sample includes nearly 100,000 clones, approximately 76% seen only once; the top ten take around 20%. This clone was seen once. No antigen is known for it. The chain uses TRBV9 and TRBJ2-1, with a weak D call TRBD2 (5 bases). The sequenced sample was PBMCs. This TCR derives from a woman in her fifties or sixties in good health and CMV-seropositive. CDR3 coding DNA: TGTGCCAGCAGCACCGGGCGGGCACCTACCTACAATGAGCAGTTCTTC. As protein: CASSTGRAPTYNEQFF.